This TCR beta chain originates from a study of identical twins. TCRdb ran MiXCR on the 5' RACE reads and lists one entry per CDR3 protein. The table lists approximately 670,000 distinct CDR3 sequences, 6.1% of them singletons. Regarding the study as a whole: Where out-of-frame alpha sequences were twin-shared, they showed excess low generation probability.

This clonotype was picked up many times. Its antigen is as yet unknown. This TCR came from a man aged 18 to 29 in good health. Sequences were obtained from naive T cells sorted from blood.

CDR3 sequence: CSAPRQGEVYNEQFF. The CDR3 region has the DNA TGCAGTGCTCCTCGCCAGGGGGAAGTATACAATGAGCAGTTCTTC. The chain combines TRBV20-1 with TRBJ2-1; 7 positions match TRBD1. Germline trimming cut 5 bases from V and 4 bases from J; bases unmatched to any gene: 11. This CDR3 has 15 residues. Germline V CDR1 and CDR2: DFQATT, SNEGSKA (reference sequence).